Listed here are 27 T cell receptor beta chains from one sample, sequenced in a study of T cell responses to AZD1222 COVID-19 vaccine. Sequencing used immunoSEQ multiplex PCR; TCRdb keeps in-frame clones, though not all of them. The sample consists of 53,000 or so clones, approximately 83% of them appearing once. The source material was peripheral blood, sampled 28 days after the second AZD1222 dose. The source of these receptors is an adult who received the AZD1222 COVID-19 vaccine.

This sequence joins TRBV12-3 or TRBV12-4 and TRBJ1-6; the D is unclear. V was trimmed by 3 bases and J by 12 bases, leaving 12 bases between them. The CDR3 is 13 residues long. The chain's CDR3 is CASSFTPVEPLHF. Written as DNA, the CDR3 is TGTGCCAGCAGTTTCACACCCGTTGAACCCCTCCACTTT.

The chain links TRBV6-2 or TRBV6-3 to TRBJ2-5; 7 positions match TRBD1. The CDR3 consists of 16 residues. J gave up 0 bases and V 0 bases, and 4 bases lay outside the gene matches. In germline, CDR1 is MNHEY, CDR2 SVGEGT. The CDR3 bases are TGTGCCAGCAGTTACTCTACAGGGGCCTACCAAGAGACCCAGTACTTC. It specifies CASSYSTGAYQETQYF.

This rearrangement joins TRBV11-2 to TRBJ2-7; D remains unclear. V lost 5 bases to trimming and J lost 0 bases, with 8 bases between them. Looked up from germline, CDR1 is SGHAT and CDR2 is FQNNGV. CDR3 length equals 13 residues. The CDR3 loop reads CASSPSSSYEQYF. The CDR3 nucleotides are TGTGCCAGCAGCCCCAGTAGCTCCTACGAGCAGTACTTC.

This clone was observed a single time. CDR3 sequence (DNA): TGTGCCAGCAACTCCGGACTAGCGGGACGGAGCTCCTACAATGAGCAGTTCTTC. Protein product: CASNSGLAGRSSYNEQFF. The rearrangement uses TRBV5-4 and TRBJ2-1, with TRBD2 identical over 12 bases. J was trimmed by 0 bases and V by 6 bases; bases with no gene match: 10. CDR3 size: 18 residues. The germline gives CDR1 SGHNT, CDR2 YYREEE (reference sequence).

This rearrangement joins TRBV29-1 to TRBJ1-1; perhaps TRBD1 as D (5 bases). This CDR3 spans 13 amino acids. Germline loops: CDR1 SQVTM, CDR2 ANQGSEA. Trimming stripped 5 bases from V and 4 bases from J, with 14 bases between. CDR3 in amino acids: CSVRGRRGTEAFF. CDR3 bases: TGCAGCGTTCGGGGGAGACGGGGCACTGAAGCTTTCTTT.

The chain uses TRBV9 and TRBJ2-1, with TRBD2 matching over 8 bases. V dropped 4 bases and J dropped 3; count of bases not matched to a gene: 6. Germline V gives CDR1 SGDLS, CDR2 YYNGEE. The length of the CDR3 is 15 residues. CDR3 in amino acids: CASSKAGVDYNEQFF. The CDR3, as DNA: TGTGCCAGCAGCAAAGCGGGAGTAGACTACAATGAGCAGTTCTTC.

The genes are TRBV29-1 and TRBJ2-5, with a weak D call TRBD1 (5 bases). The length of the CDR3 is 14 residues. Trimming cost V 1 base and J 3 bases, with 12 bases left between them. Germline V CDR1 and CDR2: SQVTM, ANQGSEA. CDR3 sequence reads: CSVEVFGREETQYF. The CDR3 nucleotides are TGCAGCGTTGAAGTTTTTGGCAGGGAAGAGACCCAGTACTTC. Variable domain in full (rest from reference TRBV29-1 and TRBJ2-5): SAVISQKPSRDICQRGTSLTIQCQVDSQVTMMFWYRQQPGQSLTLIATANQGSEATYESGFVIDKFPISRPNLTFSTLTVSNMSPEDSSIYLCSVEVFGREETQYFGPGTRLLVL.

The chain combines TRBV5-5 with TRBJ2-7; 9 positions match TRBD1. The CDR3 has 17 amino acids. Per germline, CDR1 SGHKS and CDR2 YYEKEE (reference sequence). The V segment lost 0 bases and the J segment 2 bases; nucleotides outside the gene matches: 9. The CDR3, as DNA: TGTGCCAGCAGCTTGGACAGGACAGGGGCCAGCACCTACGAGCAGTACTTC. Its translation: CASSLDRTGASTYEQYF.

This chain uses TRBV28 with TRBJ2-7; TRBD2 matches 8 bases. The junction had 16 bases not matched to a gene; V was cut back by 4 bases and J by 5 bases. The CDR3 is made up of 17 amino acids. CDR1 and CDR2 (germline): MDHEN, SYDVKM. The CDR3: CASSSPQREGLNHEQYF. The DNA for the CDR3 is TGTGCCAGCAGTTCCCCACAACGGGAGGGCCTCAACCACGAGCAGTACTTC. The full variable domain, in which reference TRBV28 and TRBJ2-7 provide the parts outside the CDR3, is DVKVTQSSRYLVKRTGEKVFLECVQDMDHENMFWYRQDPGLGLRLIYFSYDVKMKEKGDIPEGYSVSREKKERFSLILESASTNQTSMYLCASSSPQREGLNHEQYFGPGTRLTVT.

This clone was counted a few times. The CDR3 bases are TGCGCCAGCAGAGCCGGACTAGGAGGGTATGAGCAGTTCTTC. It encodes CASRAGLGGYEQFF. The chain recombines TRBV5-1 with TRBJ2-1; 7 nucleotides line up with TRBD2. The trim removed 5 bases at V and 8 bases at J, leaving 10 bases unmatched. The CDR3 consists of 14 residues. CDR1 and CDR2 from the germline V gene are SGHRS and YFSETQ.

The rearrangement uses TRBV6-2 or TRBV6-3 and TRBJ2-7; the D gene is possibly TRBD1 (6 bases). V dropped 5 bases and J dropped 2 bases, with 19 bases sitting between them. The germline V gene encodes CDR1 MNHEY and CDR2 SVGEGT. The CDR3 spans 16 residues. The CDR3, as DNA: TGTGCCAGCAGTCCGGGACACTCCGGGACCACCTACGAGCAGTACTTC. This translates into CASSPGHSGTTYEQYF.

The rearrangement joins TRBV5-4 to TRBJ2-1; D call uncertain. Trimming took off 4 bases at V and 0 bases at J, with 14 bases between the two ends. Germline assignment: CDR1 SGHNT and CDR2 YYREEE (reference sequence). There are 16 residues in the CDR3. CDR3 sequence reads: CASSPQGRISYNEQFF. The CDR3 coding sequence is TGTGCCAGCAGCCCCCAAGGGCGGATCTCCTACAATGAGCAGTTCTTC.

J is TRBJ2-2 and V is TRBV29-1, with D uncertain. CDR1 SQVTM and CDR2 ANQGSEA come from the germline V gene. This CDR3 spans 13 amino acids. V lost 5 bases to trimming and J lost 0 bases, with 7 bases between them. CDR3 sequence: CSVTITNTGELFF. The CDR3, as DNA: TGCAGCGTTACTATTACGAACACCGGGGAGCTGTTTTTT.

In its sample, this clone was seen once. This chain links TRBV5-5 with TRBJ2-7, with D unclear. There are 13 residues in the CDR3. Trimming shortened V by 1 base and J by 3 bases, and 8 bases separated the two germline ends. CDR1 SGHKS and CDR2 YYEKEE come from the germline V gene (reference sequence). In DNA form, the CDR3 reads TGTGCCAGCAGCTTGCAGGCTAGCTACGAGCAGTACTTC. This codes for CASSLQASYEQYF.

V gene TRBV19 combines with J gene TRBJ2-1; TRBD1 matches 7 bases. Germline lookup yields CDR1 LNHDA and CDR2 SQIVND (reference sequence). CDR3 size: 12 residues. V lost 4 bases and J lost 6; bases outside the gene matches: 0. CDR3 loop: CASSTGGNEQFF. CDR3 nucleotides: TGTGCCAGTAGTACAGGGGGCAATGAGCAGTTCTTC.

The CDR3 protein is CAISAGSQETQYF. The CDR3 DNA reads TGTGCCATCAGCGCAGGGTCCCAAGAGACCCAGTACTTC. The chain couples TRBV10-3 to TRBJ2-5; tentatively, D is TRBD1 (5 bases). The CDR3 has 13 amino acids. Trimming took 6 bases from V and 1 from J, leaving 9 bases between them. Germline lookup yields CDR1 ENHRY and CDR2 SYGVKD.

In DNA form, the CDR3 reads TGTGCCAGCCGCCCGTGGGGGGCGCGTGGTTACGAGCAGTACTTC. Its protein is CASRPWGARGYEQYF. The chain has TRBV6-5 and TRBJ2-7; either TRBD1 or TRBD2 may fit D (6 bases each). The length of the CDR3 is 15 residues. Germline CDR1 reads MNHEY; CDR2 reads SVGAGI. V was cut by 8 bases and J by 4 bases, with 21 bases left in between.

The rearrangement links TRBV5-1 to TRBJ1-2, with D unresolved. The germline V gene has CDR1 SGHRS and CDR2 YFSETQ. This CDR3 is built from 17 residues. Trimming cost V 0 bases and J 7 bases, with 22 bases left between them. CDR3 amino acids: CASSLAGRPGTEGGYTF. DNA for the CDR3: TGCGCCAGCAGCTTGGCCGGCCGTCCCGGTACCGAGGGTGGCTACACCTTC.

A single count supports this clone. The V and J genes are TRBV11-2 and TRBJ2-3; D may be TRBD1 or TRBD2 (6 bases each). Germline lookup yields CDR1 SGHAT and CDR2 FQNNGV. This CDR3 comprises 14 residues. V was shortened by 7 bases and J by 5 bases, with 16 bases between the two germline ends. The CDR3 DNA reads TGTGCCAGCACCCTAGGGGGAGGACTAGATACGCAGTATTTT. This encodes CASTLGGGLDTQYF.

The V gene is TRBV15, the J gene TRBJ2-7; 11 bases are a match to TRBD2. The J segment lost 2 bases and the V segment lost 9 bases, leaving 6 bases of the junction unmatched. The germline CDR1 and CDR2 sequences are LNHNV and YYDKDF (reference sequence). This CDR3 has 14 amino acids. CDR3 loop: CATRTSGRTYEQYF. DNA for the CDR3: TGTGCCACTAGGACTAGCGGGCGGACCTACGAGCAGTACTTC.

This rearrangement joins TRBV28 to TRBJ2-7; D is uncertain. The germline gives CDR1 MDHEN, CDR2 SYDVKM. Trimming removed 5 bases from V and 5 bases from J, with 7 bases in between. There are 11 residues in the CDR3. The CDR3 is CASSPMDEQYF. The CDR3 coding sequence is TGTGCCAGCAGTCCGATGGACGAGCAGTACTTC.

V gene TRBV6-5 combines with J gene TRBJ1-2, with D possibly being TRBD1 (5 bases). The V gene's germline CDR1 is MNHEY and CDR2 SVGAGI. The CDR3 is 12 residues long. Trimming stripped 10 bases from V and 8 bases from J, with 17 bases between. This CDR3 reads CATTGPTRGYTF. The CDR3 DNA sequence: TGTGCCACCACGGGACCTACTAGGGGCTACACCTTC.

J is TRBJ2-4 and V is TRBV5-1; TRBD1 agrees at 11 bases. Germline loops: CDR1 SGHRS, CDR2 YFSETQ. The CDR3 sequence is 14 residues long. V lost 6 bases to trimming and J lost 6 bases; unmatched junction nucleotides: 5. CDR3 loop: CASNRGTGGNIQYF. CDR3 coding DNA: TGCGCCAGCAATAGAGGGACAGGGGGAAACATTCAGTACTTC.

This rearrangement joins TRBV21-1 to TRBJ2-2; TRBD2, the table's D call, lacks a check against the DNA. TRBV21-1 is an annotated pseudogene. The CDR3 sequence is 14 residues long. CDR3 DNA sequence: TGTGCCAGCTTATCGCCGGGGAACACCGGGGAGCTGTTTTTT. It codes for CASLSPGNTGELFF.

The chain has TRBV3-1 (or the pseudogene TRBV3-2) and TRBJ2-7, with 14 bases aligning to TRBD2. Trimming removed 4 bases from V and 7 bases from J; junction bases left unmatched: 3. Germline V gives CDR1 LGHDT, CDR2 YNNKEL (reference sequence). The CDR3 length is 14 residues. The CDR3 DNA reads as TGTGCCAGCAGCCCGGGACTAGCGGGAGTTGAGCAGTACTTC. Amino acid sequence: CASSPGLAGVEQYF.

The chain employs TRBV27 and TRBJ1-2; D is possibly TRBD1 (5 bases). The germline V and J ends were trimmed by 5 bases and 2 bases, with 12 bases remaining between them. Looked up from germline, CDR1 is MNHEY and CDR2 is SMNVEV (reference sequence). This CDR3 has 14 amino acids. The CDR3 DNA follows: TGTGCCAGCAGTCCCTTACAGGAGAACTATGGCTACACCTTC. Amino acids: CASSPLQENYGYTF.

This clone was recorded only once. This chain uses TRBV28 with TRBJ1-5; a possible D gene is TRBD1 (5 bases). CDR1 MDHEN and CDR2 SYDVKM come from the germline V gene. There are 12 residues in the CDR3. Trimming left V 6 bases short and J 7 bases short, with 10 bases between. This CDR3 is CASRGLQQPQHF. The CDR3 DNA is TGTGCCAGCAGGGGACTGCAGCAGCCCCAGCATTTT.